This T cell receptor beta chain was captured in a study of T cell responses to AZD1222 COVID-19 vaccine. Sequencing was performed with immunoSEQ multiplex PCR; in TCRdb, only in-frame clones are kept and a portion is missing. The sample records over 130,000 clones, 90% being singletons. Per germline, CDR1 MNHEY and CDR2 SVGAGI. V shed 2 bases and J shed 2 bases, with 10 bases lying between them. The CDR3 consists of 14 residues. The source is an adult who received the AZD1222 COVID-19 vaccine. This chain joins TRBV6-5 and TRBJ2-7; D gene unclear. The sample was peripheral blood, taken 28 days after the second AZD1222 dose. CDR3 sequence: CASSYGLGPYEQYF. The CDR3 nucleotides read TGTGCCAGCAGTTACGGGTTAGGTCCCTACGAGCAGTACTTC.